These 26 T cell receptor beta chains originate from one sample sequenced in a study of blood T cell repertoires in COVID-19. TCRdb keeps only in-frame clones here, not all; method: immunoSEQ multiplex PCR. Counted here are some 65,000 clones, over 75% occurring once; the ten biggest clones make up 2.5% to 3%. The sample was peripheral blood. These receptors were taken from a man older than 75 with acute or convalescent COVID-19.

The chain links TRBV18 to TRBJ2-1; 14 bases are shared with TRBD2. Germline CDR1 is KGHSH and CDR2 is LQKENI. Trimming cost V 6 bases and J 12 bases; bases outside gene matches: 7. CDR3 size: 14 residues. The CDR3 nucleotides read TGTGCCAGCTCGGGACTAGCGGGAGAGGGGCGGCAGTTCTTC. Residues: CASSGLAGEGRQFF.

The gene calls are TRBV10-3 and TRBJ2-7; 11 nucleotides align to TRBD2. This CDR3 contains 15 residues. The trim removed 11 bases at V and 2 bases at J, leaving 11 bases unmatched. Germline values: CDR1 ENHRY, CDR2 SYGVKD. CDR3 in DNA: TGTGCCGCGGGGGGGCTAGCGGGAGGTCCCTACGAGCAGTACTTC. This sequence encodes CAAGGLAGGPYEQYF.

The chain has TRBV5-1 and TRBJ1-1, with TRBD1 matching 8 bases. There are 15 residues in the CDR3. With 4 bases clipped from V and 1 base from J, the junction kept 6 bases outside the gene matches. Germline V gene sequence: CDR1 SGHRS, CDR2 YFSETQ. In DNA, the CDR3 is TGCGCCAGCAGCCCTGGTCAGGGGGCGAACACTGAAGCTTTCTTT. This codes for CASSPGQGANTEAFF.

This clone occurred once. The CDR3 sequence is CASSVRGGAYNEQFF. The CDR3 DNA follows: TGTGCCAGCAGCGTGCGTGGCGGGGCCTACAATGAGCAGTTCTTC. The chain carries TRBV9 and TRBJ2-1; TRBD2 might be the D (6 bases). V lost 2 bases, J lost 2 bases, and 11 bases lay in between. CDR1 and CDR2 (germline): SGDLS, YYNGEE. The CDR3 extends over 15 amino acids.

The chain links TRBV2 to TRBJ1-5, with TRBD1 identical over 10 bases. This CDR3 is built from 15 residues. Germline trimming cut 6 bases from V and 4 bases from J; bases unmatched to any gene: 6. The germline V gene has CDR1 SNHLY and CDR2 FYNNEI. CDR3 sequence reads: CASRGDRGVNQPQHF. CDR3 DNA sequence: TGTGCCAGCAGGGGGGACAGGGGAGTTAATCAGCCCCAGCATTTT.

V gene TRBV30 combines with J gene TRBJ2-1, with 8 positions matching TRBD1. Trimming at V came to 4 bases and at J to 7 bases, leaving 9 bases not matched to a gene. Per the germline V gene, CDR1 is GTSNPN and CDR2 is SVGIG (reference sequence). The CDR3 contains 14 residues. The CDR3 sequence: CAWKTPGGRNEQFF. CDR3 sequence (DNA): TGTGCCTGGAAGACCCCAGGGGGCAGGAATGAGCAGTTCTTC. The full variable domain, with the rest looked up from reference TRBV30 and TRBJ2-1, is SQTIHQWPATLVQPVGSPLSLECTVEGTSNPNLYWYRQAAGRGLQLLFYSVGIGQISSEVPQNLSASRPQDRQFILSSKKLLLSDSGFYLCAWKTPGGRNEQFFGPGTRLTVL.

The CDR3 protein is CASSSTGQGGANVLTF. The CDR3 DNA sequence: TGCGCCAGCAGCTCGACAGGGCAGGGTGGGGCCAACGTCCTGACTTTC. This rearrangement joins TRBV5-1 to TRBJ2-6; 7 nucleotides match TRBD1. This CDR3 is built from 16 residues. Germline V gene sequence: CDR1 SGHRS, CDR2 YFSETQ. The J segment lost 3 bases and the V segment lost 3 bases, leaving 6 bases of the junction unmatched.

The chain is built from TRBV27 and TRBJ2-5; D remains unclear. V lost 3 bases, J lost 4 bases, and 9 bases lay in between. Germline V gives CDR1 MNHEY, CDR2 SMNVEV (reference sequence). The CDR3 contains 13 residues. The CDR3 region is CASSFGRIETQYF. The CDR3 DNA follows: TGTGCCAGCAGTTTCGGTCGAATAGAGACCCAGTACTTC.

The gene calls are TRBV5-6 and TRBJ1-3; a weak D match, TRBD1 (6 bases). Germline CDR1 SGHDT, CDR2 YYEEEE. The CDR3 is made up of 17 amino acids. Trimming stripped 0 bases from V and 0 bases from J, with 13 bases between. CDR3 protein: CASSLGPYRVSGNTIYF. The DNA of the CDR3 is TGTGCCAGCAGCTTGGGTCCCTACAGGGTCTCTGGAAACACCATATATTTT.

The CDR3 loop is CASSLRWGQSYNEQFF. Written as DNA, the CDR3 is TGTGCCAGCAGCCTACGTTGGGGACAAAGCTACAATGAGCAGTTCTTC. The gene calls are TRBV5-8 and TRBJ2-1; possible D gene TRBD1, 6 bases. CDR1 is SGHTS and CDR2 is YDEGEE in the germline V gene. Trimming took 4 bases from V and 3 from J, leaving 17 bases between them. The CDR3 length is 16 residues.

The chain is built from TRBV9 and TRBJ2-2; D possibly corresponds to TRBD2 (6 bases). Trimming pared 0 bases from V and 5 bases from J, leaving 14 bases between. Germline loops: CDR1 SGDLS, CDR2 YYNGEE. This CDR3 is built from 16 residues. Here the CDR3 DNA reads TGTGCCAGCAGCGTAGGGATCGGGAGTAGAACCGGGGAGCTGTTTTTT. It is translated as CASSVGIGSRTGELFF.

This clone was recorded once. The chain employs TRBV18 and TRBJ1-1, with D perhaps matching TRBD1 (6 bases). Germline V CDR1 and CDR2: KGHSH, LQKENI. The V end was cut by 6 bases, the J end by 3 bases, with 14 bases between. This CDR3 region has 14 residues. CDR3 nucleotides: TGTGCCAGCTCGCCGCTCGAGGGGGACACTGAAGCTTTCTTT. It specifies CASSPLEGDTEAFF. Together with reference TRBV18 and TRBJ1-1, the CDR3 gives the full variable domain: NAGVMQNPRHLVRRRGQEARLRCSPMKGHSHVYWYRQLPEEGLKFMVYLQKENIIDESGMPKERFSAEFPKEGPSILRIQQVVRGDSAAYFCASSPLEGDTEAFFGQGTRLTVV.

The chain recombines TRBV7-8 with TRBJ2-7; D may be TRBD2 (6 bases). Germline CDR1 is SGHVS and CDR2 is FQNEAQ. The V gene lost 4 bases and the J gene lost 1 base, with 11 bases spanning the gap. The CDR3 contains 14 residues. CDR3 protein: CASSSLSGSYEQYF. The DNA of the CDR3 is TGTGCCAGCAGCTCCCTTAGCGGATCCTACGAGCAGTACTTC.

The V call is TRBV11-2, the J call TRBJ2-7; D is unclear. The CDR3 is 16 residues long. Germline V gives CDR1 SGHAT, CDR2 FQNNGV. Trimming removed 0 bases at V and 6 bases at J, with 18 bases between. The CDR3 loop reads CASSLELSTPRLEQYF. The CDR3 DNA reads TGTGCCAGCAGCTTAGAACTCTCGACCCCTCGACTCGAGCAGTACTTC.

V usage is TRBV3-1 (or the pseudogene TRBV3-2) and J usage is TRBJ1-4; 7 nucleotides match TRBD1. Germline V gene data show CDR1 as LGHDT and CDR2 as YNNKEL (reference sequence). Losses at the gene ends were 5 bases for V and 0 bases for J; bases not matched to a gene: 12. This CDR3 comprises 18 residues. CDR3 region: CASSARYPGQATNEKLFF. Written as DNA, the CDR3 is TGTGCCAGCAGCGCGAGATACCCTGGACAGGCAACTAATGAAAAACTGTTTTTT.

The rearrangement links TRBV6-6 to TRBJ2-2; possibly TRBD2 for D (5 bases). V dropped 0 bases and J dropped 4 bases, with 12 bases sitting between them. The V gene's germline CDR1 is MNHNY and CDR2 SVGAGI (reference sequence). The length of the CDR3 is 16 residues. CDR3 region: CASSYSREGSTGELFF. In DNA, the CDR3 is TGTGCCAGCAGTTACTCCCGGGAAGGAAGCACCGGGGAGCTGTTTTTT.

This clone was observed once. This CDR3 is CASSAGSLGNEQFF. In DNA form, the CDR3 reads TGTGCCAGCAGCGCCGGGAGCCTAGGGAATGAGCAGTTCTTC. The chain joins TRBV5-8 to TRBJ2-1, with a tentative D call TRBD2 (6 bases). The ends were cut back, 4 bases at V and 7 bases at J, with 15 bases in the middle. This CDR3 spans 14 amino acids. Germline-derived CDR1 and CDR2 are SGHTS and YDEGEE.

This chain links TRBV6-5 with TRBJ1-1; no clear D gene. V shed 4 bases and J shed 0 bases, with 9 bases lying between them. CDR1 is MNHEY, CDR2 SVGAGI, per germline. The CDR3 runs to 14 residues. This CDR3 reads CASSFDQMNTEAFF. CDR3 in DNA: TGTGCCAGCAGTTTCGATCAGATGAACACTGAAGCTTTCTTT.

The chain carries TRBV24-1 and TRBJ2-7, with TRBD1 identical over 12 bases. CDR3 length: 16 amino acids. Germline lookup yields CDR1 KGHDR and CDR2 SFDVKD. The trim removed 2 bases at V and 4 bases at J, leaving 5 bases unmatched. The CDR3 loop is CATSDSGTGGGYEQYF. CDR3 in DNA: TGTGCCACCAGTGATTCCGGGACAGGGGGCGGGTACGAGCAGTACTTC.

The V gene is TRBV12-5, the J gene TRBJ1-4, with D perhaps matching TRBD1 (5 bases). Germline V gives CDR1 LGHNT, CDR2 FRNRAP. The CDR3 extends over 16 amino acids. The ends were cut back, 2 bases at V and 0 bases at J, with 10 bases in the middle. For the CDR3, the DNA is TGTGCTAGTGGTTTGTCAGGAGGGGCAACTAATGAAAAACTGTTTTTT. This encodes CASGLSGGATNEKLFF. The full variable domain, completed using reference TRBV12-5 and TRBJ1-4, is DARVTQTPRHKVTEMGQEVTMRCQPILGHNTVFWYRQTMMQGLELLAYFRNRAPLDDSGMPKDRFSAEMPDATLATLKIQPSEPRDSAVYFCASGLSGGATNEKLFFGSGTQLSVL.

The chain recombines TRBV18 with TRBJ1-2, with 9 bases matching TRBD1. This CDR3 region has 14 residues. Trimming took 4 bases from V and 4 from J; bases not matched to a gene: 4. The germline V gene encodes CDR1 KGHSH and CDR2 LQKENI. CDR3 in DNA: TGTGCCAGCTCACTGGGACAGGGCGTCTATGGCTACACCTTC. Protein: CASSLGQGVYGYTF.

The chain combines TRBV19 with TRBJ1-2, with TRBD1 as a possible D gene (5 bases). This CDR3 contains 16 residues. The V gene's germline CDR1 is LNHDA and CDR2 SQIVND (reference sequence). V gave up 6 bases and J gave up 4 bases, with 21 bases separating them. For the CDR3, the DNA is TGTGCCAGTAGCCTCCTTTCAGGGTCCGGCGTCTATGGCTACACCTTC. Protein sequence: CASSLLSGSGVYGYTF.

The V gene is TRBV19, the J gene TRBJ1-2, with unresolved D. Trimming stripped 3 bases from V and 8 bases from J, with 13 bases between. Germline loops: CDR1 LNHDA, CDR2 SQIVND (reference sequence). The CDR3 runs 13 residues. The CDR3 loop reads CASSIPRVLGYTF. CDR3 coding DNA: TGTGCCAGTAGTATCCCCCGGGTACTGGGCTACACCTTC. Filled out from reference TRBV19 and TRBJ1-2, the complete variable domain reads DGGITQSPKYLFRKEGQNVTLSCEQNLNHDAMYWYRQDPGQGLRLIYYSQIVNDFQKGDIAEGYSVSREKKESFPLTVTSAQKNPTAFYLCASSIPRVLGYTFGSGTRLTVV.

The chain has TRBV18 and TRBJ2-1; no clear D gene. Germline V CDR1 and CDR2: KGHSH, LQKENI. Deletions cut 3 bases from V and 0 bases from J, with 9 bases between. The CDR3 consists of 15 residues. The CDR3 DNA is TGTGCCAGCTCACCTAATTGGAGCTCCTACAATGAGCAGTTCTTC. Its protein product is CASSPNWSSYNEQFF.

The V and J genes are TRBV4-1 and TRBJ2-2; TRBD2 matches 12 bases. The V gene end was trimmed by 1 base and the J gene end by 10 bases; junction bases not matched to a gene: 4. The CDR3 has 15 residues. Germline values: CDR1 MGHRA, CDR2 YSYEKL. The CDR3 region is CASSQGLAGVVELFF. In DNA form, the CDR3 reads TGCGCCAGCAGCCAAGGACTAGCGGGAGTCGTGGAGCTGTTTTTT.

The CDR3 bases are TGTGCCAGCAGGCAGAACAAAAATGAAAAACTGTTTTTT. This codes for CASRQNKNEKLFF. The chain combines TRBV2 with TRBJ1-4; no reliable D call. The V end lost 6 bases, the J end lost 5 bases, and 10 bases lay between the germline ends. The CDR3 loop spans 13 amino acids. From germline, CDR1 is SNHLY and CDR2 FYNNEI.